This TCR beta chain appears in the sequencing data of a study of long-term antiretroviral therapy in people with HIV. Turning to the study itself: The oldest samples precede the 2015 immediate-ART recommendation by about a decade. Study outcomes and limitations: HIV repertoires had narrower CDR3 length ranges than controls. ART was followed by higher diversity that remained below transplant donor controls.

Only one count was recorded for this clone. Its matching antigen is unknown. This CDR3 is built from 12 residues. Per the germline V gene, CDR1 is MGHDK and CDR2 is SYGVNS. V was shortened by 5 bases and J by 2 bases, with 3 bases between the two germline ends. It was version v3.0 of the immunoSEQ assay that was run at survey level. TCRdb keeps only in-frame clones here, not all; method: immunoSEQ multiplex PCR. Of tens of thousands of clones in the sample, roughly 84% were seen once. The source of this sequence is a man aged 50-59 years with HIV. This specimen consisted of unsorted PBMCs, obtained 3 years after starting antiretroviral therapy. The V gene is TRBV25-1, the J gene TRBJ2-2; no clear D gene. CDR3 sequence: CASSPNTGELFF. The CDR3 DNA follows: TGTGCCAGCAGTCCTAACACCGGGGAGCTGTTTTTT.